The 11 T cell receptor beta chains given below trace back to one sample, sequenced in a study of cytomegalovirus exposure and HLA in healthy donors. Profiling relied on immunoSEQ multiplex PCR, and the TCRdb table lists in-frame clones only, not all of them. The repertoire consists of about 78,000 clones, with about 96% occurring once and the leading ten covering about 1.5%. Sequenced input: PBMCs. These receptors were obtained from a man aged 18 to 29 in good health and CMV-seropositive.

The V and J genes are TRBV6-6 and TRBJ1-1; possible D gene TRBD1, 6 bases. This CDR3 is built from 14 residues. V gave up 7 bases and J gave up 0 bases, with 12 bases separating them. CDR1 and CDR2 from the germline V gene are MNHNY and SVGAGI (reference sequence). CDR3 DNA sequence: TGTGCCAGCACCCCAGGACAGCTGAACACTGAAGCTTTCTTT. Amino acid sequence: CASTPGQLNTEAFF.

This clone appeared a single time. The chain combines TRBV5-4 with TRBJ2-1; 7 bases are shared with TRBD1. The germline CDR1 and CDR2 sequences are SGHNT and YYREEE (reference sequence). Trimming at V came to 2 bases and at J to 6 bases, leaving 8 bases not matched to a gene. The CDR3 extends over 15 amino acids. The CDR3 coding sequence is TGTGCCAGCAGCTTTACACAGGGGTTGAGCAATGAGCAGTTCTTC. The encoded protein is CASSFTQGLSNEQFF.

CDR3 residues: CASSITGAAYGYTF. The CDR3 DNA reads as TGTGCCAGCAGCATAACAGGGGCGGCCTATGGCTACACCTTC. This chain joins TRBV9 and TRBJ1-2; 7 bases are shared with TRBD1. V lost 4 bases, J lost 4 bases, and 7 bases stayed unmatched. The CDR3 has 14 residues. Germline V gives CDR1 SGDLS, CDR2 YYNGEE. The variable domain in full, with the rest retrieved from reference TRBV9 and TRBJ1-2, is DSGVTQTPKHLITATGQRVTLRCSPRSGDLSVYWYQQSLDQGLQFLIQYYNGEERAKGNILERFSAQQFPDLHSELNLSSLELGDSALYFCASSITGAAYGYTFGSGTRLTVV.

The CDR3 spells CASSYGATLGGYTF. In DNA form, the CDR3 reads TGTGCCAGCAGTTACGGGGCAACACTGGGCGGCTACACCTTC. The chain carries TRBV6-5 and TRBJ1-2; D might be TRBD1 (5 bases). This CDR3 comprises 14 residues. V was cut by 2 bases and J by 8 bases, with 15 bases left in between. CDR1 MNHEY and CDR2 SVGAGI come from the germline V gene.

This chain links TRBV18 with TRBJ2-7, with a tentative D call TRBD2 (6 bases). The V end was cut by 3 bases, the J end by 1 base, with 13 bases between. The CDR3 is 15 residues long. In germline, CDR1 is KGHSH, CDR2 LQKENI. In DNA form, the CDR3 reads TGTGCCAGCTCACCGCCGGGGGTATTTTCCTACGAGCAGTACTTC. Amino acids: CASSPPGVFSYEQYF.

The CDR3 here is CASSPKRTGSYGYTF. The CDR3, as DNA: TGTGCCAGCAGCCCCAAACGGACAGGAAGCTATGGCTACACCTTC. J is TRBJ1-2 and V is TRBV14, with TRBD1 matching over 7 bases. CDR3 length: 15 residues. V lost 4 bases to trimming and J lost 4 bases; unmatched junction nucleotides: 9. Germline V gene sequence: CDR1 SGHDN, CDR2 FVKESK.

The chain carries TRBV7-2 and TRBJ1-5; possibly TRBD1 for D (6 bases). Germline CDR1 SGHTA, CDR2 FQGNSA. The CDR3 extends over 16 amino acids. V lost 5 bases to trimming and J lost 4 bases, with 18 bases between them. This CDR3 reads CASSPGGGAPNQPQHF. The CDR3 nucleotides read TGTGCCAGCAGCCCGGGGGGCGGGGCCCCAAATCAGCCCCAGCATTTT.

CDR3 sequence: CASARRTDTQYF. CDR3 in DNA: TGTGCCAGCGCTAGGCGCACAGATACGCAGTATTTT. This sequence joins TRBV27 and TRBJ2-3; D is ambiguous. V shed 8 bases and J shed 1 base, with 7 bases lying between them. The CDR3 loop spans 12 amino acids. The germline V gene has CDR1 MNHEY and CDR2 SMNVEV (reference sequence).

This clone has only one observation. The CDR3 DNA follows: TGTGCCAGCTCACCACAGAGAGGAGAGGTGCAGGGCCGGGGCTACACCTTC. Translating it yields CASSPQRGEVQGRGYTF. The rearrangement links TRBV18 to TRBJ1-2; D may be TRBD1 (5 bases). CDR1 and CDR2 (germline): KGHSH, LQKENI. V was clipped by 1 base and J by 8 bases, with 23 bases between them. The CDR3 runs 17 residues.

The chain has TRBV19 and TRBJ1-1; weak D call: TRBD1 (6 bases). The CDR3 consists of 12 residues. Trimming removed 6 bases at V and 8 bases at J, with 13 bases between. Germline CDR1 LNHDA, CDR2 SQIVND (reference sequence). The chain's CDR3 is CASSLLTGEAFF. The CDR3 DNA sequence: TGTGCCAGTAGCCTACTCACAGGGGAAGCTTTCTTT.

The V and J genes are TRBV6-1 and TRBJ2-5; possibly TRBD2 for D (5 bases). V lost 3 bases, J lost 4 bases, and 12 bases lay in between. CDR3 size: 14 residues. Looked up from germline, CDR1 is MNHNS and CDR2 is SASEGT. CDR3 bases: TGTGCCAGCAGTGATGGCGGGTCTATAGAGACCCAGTACTTC. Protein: CASSDGGSIETQYF.